This T cell receptor (beta chain) comes out of a study of blood T cell repertoires in COVID-19. Study-level information: Donors in the United States, Italy and Spain gave samples during acute or convalescent COVID-19.

V lost 2 bases to trimming and J lost 1 base, with 5 bases between them. Germline V gene lookup returns CDR1 MNHEY and CDR2 SVGAGI. This CDR3 is 13 amino acids long. A Seattle source enrolled patients during active infection and followed them longitudinally. Per the authors' pipeline: Researchers report that nucleated cell counts were estimated from reference gene primer amplification. Sequencing was performed with immunoSEQ multiplex PCR; in TCRdb, only in-frame clones are kept and a portion is missing. D and trimming were read from the DNA, whereas the V and J calls and clone size are those reported in that table. The sample consists of 450,000 or so clones, about 88% of them appearing once.

The sequencing input was peripheral blood. The chain combines TRBV6-5 with TRBJ1-1; D might be TRBD1 (5 bases). This TCR came from a man aged 18 to 29 with COVID-19, enrolled during active disease. The CDR3 region has the DNA TGTGCCAGCAGTTACGGACAGAACACTGAAGCTTTCTTT. This sequence encodes CASSYGQNTEAFF.